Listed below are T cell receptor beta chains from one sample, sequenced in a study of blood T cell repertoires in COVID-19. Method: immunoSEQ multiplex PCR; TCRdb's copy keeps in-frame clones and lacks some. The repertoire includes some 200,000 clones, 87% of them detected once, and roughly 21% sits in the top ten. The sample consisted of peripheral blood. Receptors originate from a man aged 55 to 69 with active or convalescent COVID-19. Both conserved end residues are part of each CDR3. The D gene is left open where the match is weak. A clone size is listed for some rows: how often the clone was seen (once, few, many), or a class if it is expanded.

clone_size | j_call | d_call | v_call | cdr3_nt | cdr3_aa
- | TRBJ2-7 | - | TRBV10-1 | TGCGCCAGCAGTGAATCAGGAACCTACGAGCAGTACTTC | CASSESGTYEQYF
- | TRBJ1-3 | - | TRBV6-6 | TGTGCCAGCAGCTCGGTAGGGAGCGCCAACACCATATATTTT | CASSSVGSANTIYF
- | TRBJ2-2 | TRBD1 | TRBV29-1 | TGCAGCGTTGAGACAGGGAGAGACACCGGGGAGCTGTTTTTT | CSVETGRDTGELFF
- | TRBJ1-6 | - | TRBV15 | TGTGCCACCAGCAGGGTGGCTTCACCCCTCCACTTT | CATSRVASPLHF
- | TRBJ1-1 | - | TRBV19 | TGTGCCAGTAATGCCGGGGGGGTGAACACTGAAGCTTTCTTT | CASNAGGVNTEAFF
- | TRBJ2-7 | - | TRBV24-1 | TGTGCCACTCAAGGGACAACAGCCAGCCGGGAGCAGTACTTC | CATQGTTASREQYF
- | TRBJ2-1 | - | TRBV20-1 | TGCAGTGCCCAGGTGGCTAGCAAGCAGTTCTTC | CSAQVASKQFF
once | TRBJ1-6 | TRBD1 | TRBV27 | TGTGCCAGCCCTACTGGGACAGGGATTGATTCACCCCTCCACTTT | CASPTGTGIDSPLHF
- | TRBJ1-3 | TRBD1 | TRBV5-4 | TGTGCCAGCAGCCCGCGGGACAGGAGCTCTGGAAACACCATATATTTT | CASSPRDRSSGNTIYF
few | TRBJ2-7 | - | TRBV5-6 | TGTGCCAGCAGCTACGACACCTACGAGCAGTACTTC | CASSYDTYEQYF
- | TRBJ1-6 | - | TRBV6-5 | TGTGCCAGCAGTTATCAGGCAGTTAATTCACCCCTCCACTTT | CASSYQAVNSPLHF
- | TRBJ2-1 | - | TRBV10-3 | TGTGCCATCACGGGACTCACAAATGAGCAGTTCTTC | CAITGLTNEQFF
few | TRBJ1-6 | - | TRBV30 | TGTGCCTGGAGACAGAGCTCCTATAATTCACCCCTCCACTTT | CAWRQSSYNSPLHF
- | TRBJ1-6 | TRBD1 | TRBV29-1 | TGCAGCGCCTCCGAGGGACAGGGGGCTAATTCACCCCTCCACTTT | CSASEGQGANSPLHF
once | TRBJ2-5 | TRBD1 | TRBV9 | TGTGCCAGCAGCGGCGGACAGGGTGAAGGAATGACCCAGTACTTC | CASSGGQGEGMTQYF
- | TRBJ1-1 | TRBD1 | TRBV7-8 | TGTGCCAGCAGCCGGACAGGAGTTTTTGGAACTGAAGCTTTCTTT | CASSRTGVFGTEAFF
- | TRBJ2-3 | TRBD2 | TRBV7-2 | TGTGCCAGCAGCTCCCCCCCTAGCGGGGGGTTGGGAGATACGCAGTATTTT | CASSSPPSGGLGDTQYF
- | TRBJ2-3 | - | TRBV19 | TGTGCCAGTAGTATAGATGGCAGACTTACAGATACGCAGTATTTT | CASSIDGRLTDTQYF
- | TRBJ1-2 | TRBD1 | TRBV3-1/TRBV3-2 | TGTGCCAGCAGCCAAGTGACAGCCAGGGGGTACGGCTACACCTTC | CASSQVTARGYGYTF
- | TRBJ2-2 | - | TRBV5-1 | TGCGCCAGCAGCCCAGACGGGGAGCTGTTTTTT | CASSPDGELFF
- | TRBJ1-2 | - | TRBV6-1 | TGTGCCAGCAGTGAAAACCCACGGGATGGCTACACCTTC | CASSENPRDGYTF
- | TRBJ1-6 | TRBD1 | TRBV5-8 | TGTGCCAGCAGCTGGGACAGGGAGGTTTCACCCCTCCACTTT | CASSWDREVSPLHF
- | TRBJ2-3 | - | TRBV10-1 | TGCGCCAGCAGTGAGTCCCTACAGGGTAGGACGAGCACAGATACGCAGTATTTT | CASSESLQGRTSTDTQYF
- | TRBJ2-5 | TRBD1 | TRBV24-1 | TGTGCCACCAGTGATTCGACAGGGGGGGGAGAGACCCAGTACTTC | CATSDSTGGGETQYF
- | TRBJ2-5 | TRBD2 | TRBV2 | TGTGCCAGCAGGCGGACTAGCGGGGCCCGGGGGGAGACCCAGTACTTC | CASRRTSGARGETQYF
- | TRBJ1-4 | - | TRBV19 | TGTGCCAGCTGGGGGCCAACTAATGAAAAACTGTTTTTT | CASWGPTNEKLFF
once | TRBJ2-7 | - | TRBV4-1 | TGCGCCAGCAGCCCCTCAACGGGAGTCAGAGCCTACGAGCAGTACTTC | CASSPSTGVRAYEQYF
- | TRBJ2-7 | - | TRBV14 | TGTGCCAGCAGCCAAGATTATACTCGGGTTGCCGAGCAGTACTTC | CASSQDYTRVAEQYF
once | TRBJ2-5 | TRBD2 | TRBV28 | TGTGCCAGCAGTTCGGCCGGGGGGGCCCAAGAGACCCAGTACTTC | CASSSAGGAQETQYF
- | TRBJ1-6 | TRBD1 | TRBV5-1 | TGCGCCAGCAGCTTACGGGACAGGGGAAATTCACCCCTCCACTTT | CASSLRDRGNSPLHF
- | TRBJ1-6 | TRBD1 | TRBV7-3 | TGTGCCAGCAGCCGGGGACAGGGAAATTCACCCCTCCACTTT | CASSRGQGNSPLHF
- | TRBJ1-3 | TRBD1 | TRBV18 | TGTGCCAGCTCACCCGGGACAGCGGACTCTGGAAACACCATATATTTT | CASSPGTADSGNTIYF
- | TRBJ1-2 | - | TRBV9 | TGTGCCAGCAGCGTGGGGGGGCTAAGCTATGGCTACACCTTC | CASSVGGLSYGYTF
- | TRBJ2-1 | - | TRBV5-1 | TGCGCCAGCAGCTTCGACGGCCCAAGCGGTGAGCAGTTCTTC | CASSFDGPSGEQFF
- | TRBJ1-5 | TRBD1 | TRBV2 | TGTGCCAGCAGTTCTGACAGGGACCAAAGCAATCAGCCCCAGCATTTT | CASSSDRDQSNQPQHF
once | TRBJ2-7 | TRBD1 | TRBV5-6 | TGTGCCAGCAGCTTGGCAGGGACAGGGTACTACGAGCAGTACTTC | CASSLAGTGYYEQYF
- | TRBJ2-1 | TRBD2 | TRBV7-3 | TGTGCCAGCAGCTTAATGGGGGGGACTAGCCCGTACAATGAGCAGTTCTTC | CASSLMGGTSPYNEQFF
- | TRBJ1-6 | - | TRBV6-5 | TGTGCCAGTAAGGGACTTCCTCCTTCACCCCTCCACTTT | CASKGLPPSPLHF
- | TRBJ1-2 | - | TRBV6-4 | TGTGCCAGCAGTGCAGGGGCGGCATATGGCTACACCTTC | CASSAGAAYGYTF
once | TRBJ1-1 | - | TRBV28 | TGTGCCAGCAGTCTTCAGACCACAGGGCGGCTAAACACTGAAGCTTTCTTT | CASSLQTTGRLNTEAFF
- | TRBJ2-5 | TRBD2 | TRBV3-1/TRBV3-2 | TGTGCCAGCAGCCAAGACTTTGGCGGGGGGGCCGTGGAGACCCAGTACTTC | CASSQDFGGGAVETQYF
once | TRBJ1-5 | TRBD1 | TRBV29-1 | TGCAGCGTTGGAGTGACAGGGTACGATCAGCCCCAGCATTTT | CSVGVTGYDQPQHF
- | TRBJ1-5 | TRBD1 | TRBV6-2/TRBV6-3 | TGTGCCAGCAGTTACTCCGACAGGGGGCGATTTCAGCCCCAGCATTTT | CASSYSDRGRFQPQHF
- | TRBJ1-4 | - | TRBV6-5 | TGTGCCACCAAAGAGGGGCGGGAGGAAAAACTGTTTTTT | CATKEGREEKLFF
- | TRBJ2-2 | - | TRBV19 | TGTGCCAGTAGTAGCTGGGACTTGGGACGCTCGAACACCGGGGAGCTGTTTTTT | CASSSWDLGRSNTGELFF
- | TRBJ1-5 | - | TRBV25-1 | TGTGCCAGCAGTGAGTACAATCAGCCCCAGCATTTT | CASSEYNQPQHF
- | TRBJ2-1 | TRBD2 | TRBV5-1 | TGCGCCAGCAGCGGGACTAGCGGGGGCCCTCTCTACAATGAGCAGTTCTTC | CASSGTSGGPLYNEQFF
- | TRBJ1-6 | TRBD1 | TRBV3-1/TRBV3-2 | TGTGCCAGCAGCGGGACAGGGGATGATTCACCCCTCCACTTT | CASSGTGDDSPLHF
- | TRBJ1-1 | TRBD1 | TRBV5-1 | TGCGCCAGCAGCTTAGGACAGGCCGGCGAAGCTTTCTTT | CASSLGQAGEAFF
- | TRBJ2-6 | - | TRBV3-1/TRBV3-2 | TGTGCCAGCAGCCTTAAGGGGGGGGCTGGGGCCAACGTCCTGACTTTC | CASSLKGGAGANVLTF
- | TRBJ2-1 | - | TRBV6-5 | TGTGCCAGCAGTATGAGGGATTACAATGAGCAGTTCTTC | CASSMRDYNEQFF
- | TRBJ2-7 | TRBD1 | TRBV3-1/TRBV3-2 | TGTGCCAGCAGCCAGTACCGGGACAGTTCCTACGAGCAGTACTTC | CASSQYRDSSYEQYF
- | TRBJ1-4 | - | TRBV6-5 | TGTGCCAGCAGTTACCTCCAAGGGGGGGCTAATGAAAAACTGTTTTTT | CASSYLQGGANEKLFF